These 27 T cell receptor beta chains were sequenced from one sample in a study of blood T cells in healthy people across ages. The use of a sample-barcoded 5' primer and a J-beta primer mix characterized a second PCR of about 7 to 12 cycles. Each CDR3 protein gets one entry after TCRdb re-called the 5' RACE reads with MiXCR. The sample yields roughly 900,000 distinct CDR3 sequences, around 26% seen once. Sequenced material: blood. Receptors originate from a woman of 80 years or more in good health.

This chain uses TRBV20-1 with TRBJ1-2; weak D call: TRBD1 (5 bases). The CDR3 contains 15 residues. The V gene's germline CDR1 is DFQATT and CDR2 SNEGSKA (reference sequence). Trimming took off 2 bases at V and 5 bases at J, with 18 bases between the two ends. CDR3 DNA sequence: TGCAGTGCTAGACCTGCGCAGAGGACACTTTATGGCTACACCTTC. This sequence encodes CSARPAQRTLYGYTF.

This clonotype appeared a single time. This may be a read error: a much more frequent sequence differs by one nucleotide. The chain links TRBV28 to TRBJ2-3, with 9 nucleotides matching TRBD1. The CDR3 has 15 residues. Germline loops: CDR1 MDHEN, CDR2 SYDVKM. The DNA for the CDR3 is TGTGCCAGCAGTTCCCCGGGACAGGGAACAGATACGCAGGATTTT. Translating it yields CASSSPGQGTDTQDF.

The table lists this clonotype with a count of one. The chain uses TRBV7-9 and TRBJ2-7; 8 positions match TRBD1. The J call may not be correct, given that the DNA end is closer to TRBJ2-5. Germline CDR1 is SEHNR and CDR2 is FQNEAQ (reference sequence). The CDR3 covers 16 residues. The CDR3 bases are TGTGCCAGCAGCTCAAGGACAGGGAGATTCCAAGAGACCCAGTACTTC. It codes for CASSSRTGRFQETQYF.

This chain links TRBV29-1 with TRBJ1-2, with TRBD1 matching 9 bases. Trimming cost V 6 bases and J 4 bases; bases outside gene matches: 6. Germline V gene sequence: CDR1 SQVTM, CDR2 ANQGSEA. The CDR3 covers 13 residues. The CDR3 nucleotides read TGCAGCGTACCGGGGGGACAGGGCTATGGCTACACCTTC. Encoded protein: CSVPGGQGYGYTF.

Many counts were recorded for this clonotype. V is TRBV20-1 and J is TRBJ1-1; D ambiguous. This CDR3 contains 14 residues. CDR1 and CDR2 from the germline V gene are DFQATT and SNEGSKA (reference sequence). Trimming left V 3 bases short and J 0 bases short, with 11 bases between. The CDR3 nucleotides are TGCAGTGCTAGGGGTTCGGCGTTGAACACTGAAGCTTTCTTT. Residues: CSARGSALNTEAFF.

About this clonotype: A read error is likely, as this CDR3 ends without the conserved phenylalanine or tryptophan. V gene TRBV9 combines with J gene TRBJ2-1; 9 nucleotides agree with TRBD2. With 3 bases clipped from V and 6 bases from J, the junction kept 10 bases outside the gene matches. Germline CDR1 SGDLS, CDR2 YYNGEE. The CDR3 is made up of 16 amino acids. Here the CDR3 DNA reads TGTGCCAGCAGCGGGGTAGCGGGAGCCCTCTCCAATGAGCAGTTCTGC. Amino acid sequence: CASSGVAGALSNEQFC.

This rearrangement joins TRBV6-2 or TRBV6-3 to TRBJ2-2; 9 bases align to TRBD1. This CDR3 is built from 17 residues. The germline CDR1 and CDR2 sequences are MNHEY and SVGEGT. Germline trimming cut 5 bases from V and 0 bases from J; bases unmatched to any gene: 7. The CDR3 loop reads CASSDGGQGPNTGELFF. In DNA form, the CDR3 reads TGTGCCAGCAGTGACGGGGGACAGGGTCCGAACACCGGGGAGCTGTTTTTT.

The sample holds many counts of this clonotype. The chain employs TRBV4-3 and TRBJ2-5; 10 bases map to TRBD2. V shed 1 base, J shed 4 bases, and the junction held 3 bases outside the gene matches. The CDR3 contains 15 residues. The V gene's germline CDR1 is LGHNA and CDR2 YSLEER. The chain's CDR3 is CASSQVQRGGETQYF. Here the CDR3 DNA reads TGCGCCAGCAGCCAAGTCCAGCGGGGGGGAGAGACCCAGTACTTC.

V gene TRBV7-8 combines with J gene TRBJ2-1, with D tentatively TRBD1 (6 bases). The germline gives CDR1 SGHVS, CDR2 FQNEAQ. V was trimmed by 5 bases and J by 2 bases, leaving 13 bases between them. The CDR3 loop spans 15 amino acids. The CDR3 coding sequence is TGTGCCAGCAGCATAAACAGGGCCCCCTACAATGAGCAGTTCTTC. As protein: CASSINRAPYNEQFF.

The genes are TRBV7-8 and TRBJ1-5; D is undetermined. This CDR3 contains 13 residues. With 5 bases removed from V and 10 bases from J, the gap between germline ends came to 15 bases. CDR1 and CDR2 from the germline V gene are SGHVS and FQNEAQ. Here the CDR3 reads CASSLIHPRPQHF. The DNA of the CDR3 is TGTGCCAGCAGCCTAATTCACCCGAGACCCCAGCATTTT. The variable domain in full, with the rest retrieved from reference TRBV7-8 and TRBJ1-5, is GAGVSQSPRYKVAKRGQDVALRCDPISGHVSLFWYQQALGQGPEFLTYFQNEAQLDKSGLPSDRFFAERPEGSVSTLKIQRTQQEDSAVYLCASSLIHPRPQHFGDGTRLSIL.

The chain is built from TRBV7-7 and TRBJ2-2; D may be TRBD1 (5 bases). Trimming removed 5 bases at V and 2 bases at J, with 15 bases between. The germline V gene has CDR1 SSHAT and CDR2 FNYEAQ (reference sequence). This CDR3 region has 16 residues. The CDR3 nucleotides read TGTGCCAGCAGCCAGCATGTTGACAGAAACACCGGGGAGCTGTTTTTT. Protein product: CASSQHVDRNTGELFF.

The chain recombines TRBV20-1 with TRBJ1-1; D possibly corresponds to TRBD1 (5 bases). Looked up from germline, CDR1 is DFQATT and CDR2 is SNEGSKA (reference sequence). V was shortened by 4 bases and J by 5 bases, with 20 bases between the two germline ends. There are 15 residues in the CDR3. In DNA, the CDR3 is TGCAGTGCTACTACAGGTTCTGGCCTGAGGACTGAAGCTTTCTTT. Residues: CSATTGSGLRTEAFF.

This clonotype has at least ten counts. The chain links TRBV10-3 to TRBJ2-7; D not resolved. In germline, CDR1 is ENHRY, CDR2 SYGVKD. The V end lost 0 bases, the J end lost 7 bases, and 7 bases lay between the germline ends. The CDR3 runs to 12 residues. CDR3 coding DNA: TGTGCCATCAGTGAGTCAACTGGGGAGCAGTACTTC. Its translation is CAISESTGEQYF.

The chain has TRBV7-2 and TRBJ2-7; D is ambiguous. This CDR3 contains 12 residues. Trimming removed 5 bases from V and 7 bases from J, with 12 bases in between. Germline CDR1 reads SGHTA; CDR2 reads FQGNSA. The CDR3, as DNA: TGTGCCAGCAGCACGTTACCGTATGAGCAGTACTTC. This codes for CASSTLPYEQYF.

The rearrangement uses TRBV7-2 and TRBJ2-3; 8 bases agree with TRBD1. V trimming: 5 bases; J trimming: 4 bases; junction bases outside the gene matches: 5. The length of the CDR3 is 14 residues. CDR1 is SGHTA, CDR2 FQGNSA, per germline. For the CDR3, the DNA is TGTGCCAGCAGCCCAGGGGGCTTTGCAGATACGCAGTATTTT. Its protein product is CASSPGGFADTQYF.

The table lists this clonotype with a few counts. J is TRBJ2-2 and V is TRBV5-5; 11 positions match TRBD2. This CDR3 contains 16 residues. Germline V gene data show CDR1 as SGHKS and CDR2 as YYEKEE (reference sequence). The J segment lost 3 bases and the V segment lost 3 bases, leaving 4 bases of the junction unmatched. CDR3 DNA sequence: TGTGCCAGCAGCTCACTAGCGGGGGATTACACCGGGGAGCTGTTTTTT. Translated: CASSSLAGDYTGELFF.

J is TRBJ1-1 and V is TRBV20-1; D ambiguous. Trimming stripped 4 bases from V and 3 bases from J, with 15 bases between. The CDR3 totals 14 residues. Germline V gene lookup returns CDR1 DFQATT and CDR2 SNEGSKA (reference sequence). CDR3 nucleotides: TGCAGTGCTATTCTCCCACCCGGGGACACTGAAGCTTTCTTT. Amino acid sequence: CSAILPPGDTEAFF.

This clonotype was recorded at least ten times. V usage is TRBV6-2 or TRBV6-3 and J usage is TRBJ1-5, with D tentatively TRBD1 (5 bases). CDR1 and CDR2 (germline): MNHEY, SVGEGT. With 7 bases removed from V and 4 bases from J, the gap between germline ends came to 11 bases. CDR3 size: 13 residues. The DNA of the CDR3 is TGTGCCAGCACGGACAACTTTAATCAGCCCCAGCATTTT. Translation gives CASTDNFNQPQHF.

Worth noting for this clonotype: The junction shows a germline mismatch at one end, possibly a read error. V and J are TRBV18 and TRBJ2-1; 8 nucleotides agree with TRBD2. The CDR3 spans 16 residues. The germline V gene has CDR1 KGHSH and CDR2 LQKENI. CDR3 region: CANSPRRGGLGNEQFF. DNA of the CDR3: TGTGCCAACTCACCACGCCGGGGGGGCCTTGGGAATGAGCAGTTCTTC.

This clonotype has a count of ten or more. The CDR3 nucleotides read TGTGCCAGCAGCCCGCTTGGCTCCTACAATGAGCAGTTCTTC. Translation: CASSPLGSYNEQFF. The rearrangement joins TRBV11-2 to TRBJ2-1; unclear D gene. The CDR3 has 14 residues. Germline assignment: CDR1 SGHAT and CDR2 FQNNGV. V was pared by 5 bases and J by 0 bases, with 8 bases between.

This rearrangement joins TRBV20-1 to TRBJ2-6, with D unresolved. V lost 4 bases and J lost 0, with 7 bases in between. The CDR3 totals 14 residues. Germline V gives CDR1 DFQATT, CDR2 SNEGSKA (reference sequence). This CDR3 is CSATISSGANVLTF. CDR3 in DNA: TGCAGTGCTACCATAAGCTCTGGGGCCAACGTCCTGACTTTC.

The CDR3 loop reads CASSALTGLNSPLHF. The DNA for the CDR3 is TGTGCCAGCAGCGCCCTGACAGGGCTTAATTCACCCCTCCACTTT. The rearrangement joins TRBV9 to TRBJ1-6; 7 bases line up with TRBD1. With V trimmed by 3 bases and J by 6 bases, 6 bases remained unmatched. The germline V gene has CDR1 SGDLS and CDR2 YYNGEE. The CDR3 extends over 15 amino acids.

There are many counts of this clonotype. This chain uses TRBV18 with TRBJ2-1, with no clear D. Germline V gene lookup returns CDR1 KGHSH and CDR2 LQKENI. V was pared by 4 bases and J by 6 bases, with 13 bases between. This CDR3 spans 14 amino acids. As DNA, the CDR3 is TGTGCCAGCTCACGGTCCGCCCTAACCAATGAGCAGTTCTTC. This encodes CASSRSALTNEQFF.

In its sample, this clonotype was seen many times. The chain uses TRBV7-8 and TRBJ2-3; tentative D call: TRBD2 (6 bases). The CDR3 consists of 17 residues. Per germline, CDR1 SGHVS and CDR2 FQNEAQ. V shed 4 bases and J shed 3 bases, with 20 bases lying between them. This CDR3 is CASSSIPGVLGTDTQYF. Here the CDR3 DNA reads TGTGCCAGCAGCTCCATACCGGGGGTTCTTGGTACAGATACGCAGTATTTT. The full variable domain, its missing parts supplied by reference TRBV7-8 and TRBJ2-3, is GAGVSQSPRYKVAKRGQDVALRCDPISGHVSLFWYQQALGQGPEFLTYFQNEAQLDKSGLPSDRFFAERPEGSVSTLKIQRTQQEDSAVYLCASSSIPGVLGTDTQYFGPGTRLTVL.

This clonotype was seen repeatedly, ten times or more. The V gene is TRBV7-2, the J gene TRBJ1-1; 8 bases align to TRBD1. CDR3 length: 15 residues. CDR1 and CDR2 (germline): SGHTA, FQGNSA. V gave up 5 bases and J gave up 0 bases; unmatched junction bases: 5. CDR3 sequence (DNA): TGTGCCAGCAGCGCGGACAGGGCCATGAACACTGAAGCTTTCTTT. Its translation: CASSADRAMNTEAFF.

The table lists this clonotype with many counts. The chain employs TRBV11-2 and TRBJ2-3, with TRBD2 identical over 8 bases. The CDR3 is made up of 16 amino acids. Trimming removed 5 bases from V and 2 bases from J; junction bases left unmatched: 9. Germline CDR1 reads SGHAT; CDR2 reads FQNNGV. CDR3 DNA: TGTGCCAGCAGCATCGGGGGGGCGAGTCCCACAGATACGCAGTATTTT. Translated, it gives CASSIGGASPTDTQYF.

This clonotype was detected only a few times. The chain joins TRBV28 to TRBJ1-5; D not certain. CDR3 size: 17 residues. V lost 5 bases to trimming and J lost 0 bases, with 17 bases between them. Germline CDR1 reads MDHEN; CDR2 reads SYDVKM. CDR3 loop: CASSPTRVLYSNQPQHF. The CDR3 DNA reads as TGTGCCAGCAGTCCCACAAGGGTTCTTTATAGCAATCAGCCCCAGCATTTT.